This TCR beta chain derives from a study of T cells after yellow fever vaccination. Study context: Preparation used SMART-Seq v4 Ultra Low Input for the low-cell-number fractions.

Germline V gives CDR1 MNHEY, CDR2 SVGAGI. This CDR3 is 15 amino acids long. V shed 2 bases and J shed 2 bases, with 13 bases lying between them. In TCRdb, the 5' RACE reads were re-called with MiXCR into one record per CDR3 protein. This sample carries approximately 550,000 distinct CDR3 sequences, about a fifth of them seen once, and the ten largest clones take more than 13%. This clonotype has just a few counts. The antigen remains unidentified. Study outcomes and limitations: Post-booster repertoires again held most primary-vaccination clones (around 95% CD4, approximately 90% CD8). Abundant clonotypes from the bulk population could have been carried over as contaminants into FACS-sorted repertoires.

The TCR sequence derives from a man under 40 who received the YFV17D yellow fever vaccine. The J gene is TRBJ2-7, the V gene TRBV6-5; perhaps D is TRBD1 or TRBD2 (5 bases each). The input for sequencing was PBMCs, taken 15 days after the yellow fever booster vaccination. The CDR3 coding sequence is TGTGCCAGCAGTTACGGGGCCGGGACGACCTACGAGCAGTACTTC. It yields the protein CASSYGAGTTYEQYF.